The 22 T cell receptor beta chains in this list originate from one sample, sequenced in a study of T cells in Graves' hyperthyroidism and ophthalmopathy. TCR beta CDR3 sequences were amplified from RNA transcripts. HTBI primers drove first-round RT-PCR of the TCR CDR3. MiXCR, run by TCRdb on the multiplex PCR reads, gives a single entry per CDR3 protein. The table records 270,000 or so distinct CDR3 sequences, 13% to 15% of them present only once. Material for sequencing was blood. The receptor set was obtained from a woman between 50 and 59 years old with Graves' hyperthyroidism that later progressed to Graves' ophthalmopathy.

The chain is built from TRBV2 and TRBJ2-2, with 12 bases that match TRBD2. There are 18 residues in the CDR3. Trimming at V came to 2 bases and at J to 7 bases, leaving 11 bases not matched to a gene. The germline V gene encodes CDR1 SNHLY and CDR2 FYNNEI. For the CDR3, the DNA is TGTGCCAGCAGTGAACTGCCTAGCGGGAGGGCCGGTAGCGGGGAGCTGTTTTTT. Amino acid sequence: CASSELPSGRAGSGELFF.

This clonotype was seen repeatedly, ten times or more. The gene calls are TRBV30 and TRBJ2-4; 9 nucleotides line up with TRBD1. V shed 8 bases and J 2 bases; nucleotides not matched to a gene: 7. The CDR3 sequence is 14 residues long. Germline lookup yields CDR1 GTSNPN and CDR2 SVGIG (reference sequence). Here the CDR3 DNA reads TGTGCCCGCACAGGGGGCGCATCCAAAAACATTCAGTACTTC. It encodes CARTGGASKNIQYF.

In this sample, this clonotype turned up many times. This chain uses TRBV11-1 with TRBJ2-3; D may be TRBD2 (6 bases). Trimming took 5 bases from V and 1 from J, leaving 16 bases between them. This CDR3 has 16 amino acids. Germline-derived CDR1 and CDR2 are SGHAT and FQDESV (reference sequence). The CDR3 loop reads CASSPDPWGGTDTQYF. CDR3 DNA sequence: TGTGCCAGCAGCCCCGACCCCTGGGGGGGCACAGATACGCAGTATTTT.

The chain employs TRBV29-1 and TRBJ1-2, with D perhaps matching TRBD1 (6 bases). The CDR3 is made up of 13 amino acids. Trimming left V 6 bases short and J 1 base short, with 12 bases between. Germline loops: CDR1 SQVTM, CDR2 ANQGSEA. The CDR3 DNA follows: TGCAGCGTGAACGAACAGGGTAACTATGGCTACACCTTC. Its protein is CSVNEQGNYGYTF. The full variable domain, completed using reference TRBV29-1 and TRBJ1-2, is SAVISQKPSRDICQRGTSLTIQCQVDSQVTMMFWYRQQPGQSLTLIATANQGSEATYESGFVIDKFPISRPNLTFSTLTVSNMSPEDSSIYLCSVNEQGNYGYTFGSGTRLTVV.

This clonotype was found many times. The rearrangement joins TRBV10-3 to TRBJ1-1, with D uncertain. Germline V gene data show CDR1 as ENHRY and CDR2 as SYGVKD. The CDR3 is 11 residues long. Trimming cost V 7 bases and J 7 bases, with 10 bases left between them. CDR3 protein: CAIKDGLEAFF. The CDR3 DNA reads TGTGCCATCAAAGACGGGCTTGAAGCTTTCTTT.

This clonotype was found many times. This chain uses TRBV3-1 with TRBJ2-3; tentatively, D is TRBD1 (6 bases). The CDR3 is made up of 13 amino acids. Looked up from germline, CDR1 is LGHDT and CDR2 is YNNKEL (reference sequence). Between the trimmed V and J ends, which lost 4 bases and 6 bases, there was a span of 11 bases. In DNA, the CDR3 is TGTGCCAGCAGCCCGGGACACCGCGATACGCAGTATTTT. Its translation: CASSPGHRDTQYF.

This clonotype was observed a few times. This chain uses TRBV5-1 with TRBJ2-1; TRBD1 might be the D (6 bases). V lost 2 bases to trimming and J lost 4 bases, with 16 bases between them. The CDR3 runs 16 residues. Germline CDR1 is SGHRS and CDR2 is YFSETQ. CDR3 in DNA: TGCGCCAGCAGCTTAACTATGGGGGCGGAATACAATGAGCAGTTCTTC. It translates to CASSLTMGAEYNEQFF.

This clonotype was counted many times. This chain joins TRBV12-3 or TRBV12-4 and TRBJ2-7; D possibly corresponds to TRBD2 (6 bases). CDR3 size: 15 residues. V was shortened by 3 bases and J by 2 bases, with 14 bases between the two germline ends. CDR3: CASSFQGGRTYEQYF. Here the CDR3 DNA reads TGTGCCAGCAGTTTTCAGGGAGGTCGGACCTACGAGCAGTACTTC.

This chain links TRBV2 with TRBJ2-2; D perhaps matches TRBD1 (5 bases). With 8 bases removed from V and 4 bases from J, the gap between germline ends came to 11 bases. CDR3 length: 13 residues. Germline V CDR1 and CDR2: SNHLY, FYNNEI. CDR3 sequence (DNA): TGTGCCAGCGGATCCCAGGGCACCGGGGAGCTGTTTTTT. Translation gives CASGSQGTGELFF.

This clonotype was detected many times. The gene calls are TRBV20-1 and TRBJ1-2; possibly TRBD1 for D (5 bases). CDR1 and CDR2 (germline): DFQATT, SNEGSKA (reference sequence). The CDR3 length is 13 residues. V dropped 5 bases and J dropped 0 bases, with 10 bases sitting between them. For the CDR3, the DNA is TGCAGTGCTCCCCAGACAGCTAACTATGGCTACACCTTC. This encodes CSAPQTANYGYTF.

The table lists this clonotype with many counts. The chain joins TRBV7-9 to TRBJ1-1; a weak D match, TRBD1 (6 bases). Trimming pared 5 bases from V and 7 bases from J, leaving 11 bases between. From germline, CDR1 is SEHNR and CDR2 FQNEAQ (reference sequence). CDR3 length: 12 amino acids. The CDR3 DNA reads as TGTGCCAGCAGCCGGACAGTTAATGAAGCTTTCTTT. Translated, it gives CASSRTVNEAFF.

This clonotype appeared many times. The chain has TRBV4-1 and TRBJ1-5; D is undetermined. Germline-derived CDR1 and CDR2 are MGHRA and YSYEKL. The CDR3 runs 15 residues. Trimming pared 0 bases from V and 2 bases from J, leaving 8 bases between. For the CDR3, the DNA is TGCGCCAGCAGCCAAGATAGGAATGGCAATCAGCCCCAGCATTTT. Its translation is CASSQDRNGNQPQHF.

This clonotype has at least ten counts. This chain joins TRBV30 and TRBJ2-7; TRBD2 aligns across 11 bases. Germline CDR1 is GTSNPN and CDR2 is SVGIG (reference sequence). The CDR3 contains 13 residues. With 5 bases clipped from V and 3 bases from J, the junction kept 3 bases outside the gene matches. CDR3 nucleotide sequence: TGTGCCTGGCATACTAGCGGGAGCTACGAGCAGTACTTC. It codes for CAWHTSGSYEQYF.

The sample holds many counts of this clonotype. The rearrangement joins TRBV10-3 to TRBJ2-7; D assignment may be TRBD1 or TRBD2 (6 bases each). Germline loops: CDR1 ENHRY, CDR2 SYGVKD. The CDR3 runs 14 residues. V lost 6 bases, J lost 3 bases, and 15 bases lay in between. In DNA, the CDR3 is TGTGCCATCAGCCTCCAGGGGACTGACTACGAGCAGTACTTC. Translated: CAISLQGTDYEQYF.

The V gene is TRBV29-1, the J gene TRBJ1-2; D is uncertain. The V gene's germline CDR1 is SQVTM and CDR2 ANQGSEA. The CDR3 spans 13 residues. Trimming shortened V by 6 bases and J by 0 bases, and 11 bases separated the two germline ends. CDR3 coding DNA: TGCAGCGTGGGAGGAGGTACTAACTATGGCTACACCTTC. The encoded protein is CSVGGGTNYGYTF.

This clonotype came up many times. This rearrangement joins TRBV2 to TRBJ2-2; D gene uncertain. The CDR3 is 13 amino acids. Trimming took off 7 bases at V and 2 bases at J, with 8 bases between the two ends. Germline CDR1 SNHLY, CDR2 FYNNEI. The CDR3 sequence: CASNTVNTGELFF. The CDR3 DNA sequence: TGTGCCAGCAATACAGTTAACACCGGGGAGCTGTTTTTT.

This clonotype was picked up many times. The gene calls are TRBV18 and TRBJ2-1, with a possible D match to TRBD2 (6 bases). Germline V CDR1 and CDR2: KGHSH, LQKENI. This CDR3 spans 14 amino acids. Trimming removed 3 bases at V and 8 bases at J, with 14 bases between. The CDR3 region is CASSPFGGVDEQFF. The CDR3 DNA reads TGTGCCAGCTCACCCTTCGGGGGAGTAGATGAGCAGTTCTTC. Full variable domain (missing parts from reference TRBV18 and TRBJ2-1): NAGVMQNPRHLVRRRGQEARLRCSPMKGHSHVYWYRQLPEEGLKFMVYLQKENIIDESGMPKERFSAEFPKEGPSILRIQQVVRGDSAAYFCASSPFGGVDEQFFGPGTRLTVL.

This clonotype was counted at least ten times. CDR3 sequence: CAIIEGGLAGESSYEQYF. Here the CDR3 DNA reads TGTGCCATCATAGAAGGAGGACTAGCGGGTGAAAGCTCCTACGAGCAGTACTTC. This rearrangement joins TRBV28 to TRBJ2-7, with 11 bases identical to TRBD2. The CDR3 loop spans 18 amino acids. The V gene end was trimmed by 10 bases and the J gene end by 0 bases; junction bases not matched to a gene: 17. Germline values: CDR1 MDHEN, CDR2 SYDVKM.

The chain recombines TRBV28 with TRBJ1-4; 8 bases agree with TRBD1. CDR3 size: 15 residues. Per the germline V gene, CDR1 is MDHEN and CDR2 is SYDVKM. Trimming cost V 2 bases and J 6 bases; bases outside gene matches: 5. The CDR3 coding sequence is TGTGCCAGCAGTTTAGGGACAGGAGACTATGAAAAACTGTTTTTT. Translated, it gives CASSLGTGDYEKLFF.

This clonotype was seen repeatedly, ten times or more. J is TRBJ1-5 and V is TRBV7-8; TRBD1 agrees at 10 bases. Germline V lookup: CDR1 SGHVS, CDR2 FQNEAQ. This CDR3 is 14 amino acids long. V shed 5 bases, J shed 7 bases, and the junction held 5 bases outside the gene matches. CDR3 DNA sequence: TGTGCCAGCAGCGTCGACAGGGGGCAACAGCCCCAGCATTTT. Protein: CASSVDRGQQPQHF.

In regard to this clonotype: Just one base apart from a much larger clone, this may be a read error. V and J are TRBV7-9 and TRBJ2-1; D might be TRBD1 (6 bases). Per the germline V gene, CDR1 is SEHNR and CDR2 is FQNEAQ (reference sequence). V lost 4 bases and J lost 2, with 18 bases in between. The CDR3 is made up of 17 amino acids. CDR3 region: CASSYDPSGHTYNEQFF. The CDR3 region has the DNA TGTGCCAGCAGCTATGACCCTTCGGGACACACCTACAATGAGCAGTTCTTC.

This clonotype was seen only a few times. The chain combines TRBV29-1 with TRBJ2-3; possibly TRBD2 for D (5 bases). Trimming pared 3 bases from V and 2 bases from J, leaving 21 bases between. The CDR3 has 17 amino acids. Germline V gene sequence: CDR1 SQVTM, CDR2 ANQGSEA. The CDR3 DNA follows: TGCAGCGTTGAGGAAAGGCGAAGCGGTTTTTTCACAGATACGCAGTATTTT. Translated, it gives CSVEERRSGFFTDTQYF.